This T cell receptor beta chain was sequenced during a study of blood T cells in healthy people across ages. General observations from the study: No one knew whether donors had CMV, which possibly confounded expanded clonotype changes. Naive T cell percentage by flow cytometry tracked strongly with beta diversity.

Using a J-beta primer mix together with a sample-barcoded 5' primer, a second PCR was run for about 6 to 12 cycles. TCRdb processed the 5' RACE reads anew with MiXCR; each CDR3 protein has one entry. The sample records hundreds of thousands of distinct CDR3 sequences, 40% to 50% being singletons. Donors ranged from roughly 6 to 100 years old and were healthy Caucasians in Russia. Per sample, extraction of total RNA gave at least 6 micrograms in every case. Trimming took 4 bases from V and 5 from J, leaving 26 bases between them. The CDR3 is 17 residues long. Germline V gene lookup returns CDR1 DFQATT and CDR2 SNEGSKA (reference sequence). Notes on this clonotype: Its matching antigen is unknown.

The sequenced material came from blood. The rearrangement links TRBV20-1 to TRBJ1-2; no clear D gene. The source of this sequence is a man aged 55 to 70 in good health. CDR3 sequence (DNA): TGCAGTGCTACCGGGGATGGCGGCGGCGAAGTCCTTTATGGCTACACCTTC. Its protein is CSATGDGGGEVLYGYTF.